This is a list of T cell receptor beta chains from one sample in a study of blood T cell repertoires in COVID-19. Some clones are missing from TCRdb's copy, which holds only in-frame ones; the method was immunoSEQ multiplex PCR. The repertoire includes approximately 280,000 clones, roughly 91% of them detected once, and 1.9% sits in the top ten. Sequencing was performed on PBMCs or T cells enriched from blood (not recorded which). These TCRs come from a woman aged 60-75 years who had recovered from COVID-19. Both conserved end residues are part of each CDR3. D genes are given only for firm matches. Size values are once, few and many counts, or a class for expanded clones, and some rows have none.

DNA	CDR3	V	J	D	size
TGTGCCAGCAGTTTATGGGGGGGAAACCGTGGCTACACCTTC	CASSLWGGNRGYTF	TRBV28	TRBJ1-2	-	-
TGTGCCAGCAGCTTGGCACTAGCGGGAGGGCCATCGGGACAAGAGACCCAGTACTTC	CASSLALAGGPSGQETQYF	TRBV5-6	TRBJ2-5	TRBD2	-
TGTGCCTGGAGTTTTTCAAGGGAGCAGCCCCAGCATTTT	CAWSFSREQPQHF	TRBV30	TRBJ1-5	-	-
TGTGCCAGCAGTTCCCTCGGAGAGGGGGCGCGTTCACCCCTCCACTTT	CASSSLGEGARSPLHF	TRBV6-6	TRBJ1-6	TRBD1	-
TGTGCCAGCAGCCTTTTAGGGGGAGGGCTCTATGGCTACACCTTC	CASSLLGGGLYGYTF	TRBV3-1/TRBV3-2	TRBJ1-2	-	-
TGTGCCAGCAGCTTAAGGCAGCGGGGCAACGGTCTGGAGACCCAGTACTTC	CASSLRQRGNGLETQYF	TRBV7-9	TRBJ2-5	TRBD2	-
TGTGCCAGCAGCCCCTCGAGGCATAGCAATCAGCCCCAGCATTTT	CASSPSRHSNQPQHF	TRBV7-8	TRBJ1-5	-	-
TGTGCCAGCAGCCATTCCTCTGGGGCCAACGTCCTGACTTTC	CASSHSSGANVLTF	TRBV7-9	TRBJ2-6	-	-
TGTGCCAGCAGCCCAGGACAAATGAACACTGAAGCTTTCTTT	CASSPGQMNTEAFF	TRBV5-6	TRBJ1-1	-	few
TGTGCCAGCGGAAGGCAAAGGGGCGGTCAGCCCCAGCATTTT	CASGRQRGGQPQHF	TRBV3-1/TRBV3-2	TRBJ1-5	-	-
TGTGCCAGCAGCGCGGGACAGAGCCACACAGATACGCAGTATTTT	CASSAGQSHTDTQYF	TRBV11-2	TRBJ2-3	-	-
TGCGCCAGCAGCTTGGCCGGCTCGGGGGGGCCCTACGAGCAGTACTTC	CASSLAGSGGPYEQYF	TRBV5-1	TRBJ2-7	TRBD2	-
TGTGCCAGCAGTTCCCTCGGGGAGGGGAACACCGGGGAGCTGTTTTTT	CASSSLGEGNTGELFF	TRBV27	TRBJ2-2	TRBD2	-
TGTGCCAGCAGTTCAGTTCGTAGCGGGGGGCATTACAATGAGCAGTTCTTC	CASSSVRSGGHYNEQFF	TRBV2	TRBJ2-1	TRBD2	once
TGTGCCATCAGATCCGGGACTAGCAGTCCCGAGCAGTACTTC	CAIRSGTSSPEQYF	TRBV10-3	TRBJ2-7	TRBD2	few
TGCGCCAGCAGCGCCCCAGGACTAGCGGGAGTGACAGATACGCAGTATTTT	CASSAPGLAGVTDTQYF	TRBV5-1	TRBJ2-3	TRBD2	-
TGCGCCAGCAGCTTGGGCACGACAGGGCCTGGAAACACCATATATTTT	CASSLGTTGPGNTIYF	TRBV5-1	TRBJ1-3	TRBD1	-
TGTGCCAGCACCTGGGGCGGGAGCGGCTACACCTTC	CASTWGGSGYTF	TRBV7-2	TRBJ1-2	-	-
TGCGCCAGCAGCTTGAAGGCCTTTCAGGATTCACCCCTCCACTTT	CASSLKAFQDSPLHF	TRBV5-1	TRBJ1-6	-	-
TGTGCCAGCAGCCTGGTTAGCGGGAGGGCCACCTACGAGCAGTACTTC	CASSLVSGRATYEQYF	TRBV3-1/TRBV3-2	TRBJ2-7	TRBD2	-
TGTGCCAGCAGTGCGGGAACTCTTTTGAACACTGAAGCTTTCTTT	CASSAGTLLNTEAFF	TRBV28	TRBJ1-1	-	-
TGTGCCAGCTCACGAGCCGGGACAGGGACCCACGAGCAGTACTTC	CASSRAGTGTHEQYF	TRBV18	TRBJ2-7	TRBD1	once
TGCGCCAGCAGCCATGCGGGTTCCTCCTTCTATGGCTACACCTTC	CASSHAGSSFYGYTF	TRBV4-1	TRBJ1-2	-	once
TGCGCCAGCAGCCCGACAGGGGGACCCCTCCACTTT	CASSPTGGPLHF	TRBV5-1	TRBJ1-6	TRBD1	-
TGTGCCAGCTCACCGTCCGGGACAGGGGGCGACTATGGCTACACCTTC	CASSPSGTGGDYGYTF	TRBV18	TRBJ1-2	TRBD1	once
TGTGCCCACAGGGCTAACTATGGCTACACCTTC	CAHRANYGYTF	TRBV6-5	TRBJ1-2	-	-